The following is a T cell receptor (beta chain) sequence with its context. A single record per CDR3 protein comes from TCRdb applying MiXCR to the 5' RACE reads. This sample carries under 200,000 distinct CDR3 sequences, around 8.9% of them seen once, and the ten largest clones take approximately 15%. The data derive from a study of CD8 T cells in ankylosing spondylitis. There are 16 residues in the CDR3. Germline CDR1 and CDR2: LGHDT and YNNKEL (reference sequence). The trim removed 0 bases at V and 3 bases at J, leaving 3 bases unmatched. The chain recombines TRBV3-1 with TRBJ2-3; the match to TRBD2 covers 10 bases. This clonotype was obtained from a female donor with ankylosing spondylitis or in good health (not recorded which). The specimen was blood, either unsorted or a sorted T cell fraction (not recorded which). DNA for the CDR3: TGTGCCAGCAGCCAAGACAGCGGGAGGGGGACAGATACGCAGTATTTT. The encoded protein is CASSQDSGRGTDTQYF.